The T cell receptor beta chain under discussion was sequenced for a study of cytomegalovirus exposure and HLA in healthy donors. Broader study findings: The authors later found HLA-associated TCR beta chains more clonally expanded than equally common others. In a later analysis, TCR beta V- and J-gene trimming was associated with a missense DCLRE1C variant. Reported findings show TCR beta sequences accurately forecast HLA-A and HLA-B alleles in most subjects.

The study sampled nominally healthy donors, though unrecorded immune exposures were likely. Researchers ran the PCR with 60 Vbeta and 13 Jbeta primers. The method was immunoSEQ multiplex PCR; TCRdb's version includes in-frame clones alone and lacks a portion of them. The sample contains 75,000 to 100,000 clones, approximately 85% of which appear only once. The V and J ends lost 4 bases and 6 bases respectively, with 19 bases between them. The CDR3 contains 17 residues. Germline assignment: CDR1 MNHEY and CDR2 SMNVEV (reference sequence). In its sample, this clone was seen a few times. Its matching antigen is unknown.

Sequenced input: PBMCs. This receptor was obtained from a man aged 40-49 years in good health and CMV-seropositive. The V call is TRBV27, the J call TRBJ2-6; D is unresolved. The CDR3 loop is CASSSEYDNLEANVLTF. The CDR3 DNA reads TGTGCCAGCAGTTCAGAATACGACAACCTCGAGGCCAACGTCCTGACTTTC.